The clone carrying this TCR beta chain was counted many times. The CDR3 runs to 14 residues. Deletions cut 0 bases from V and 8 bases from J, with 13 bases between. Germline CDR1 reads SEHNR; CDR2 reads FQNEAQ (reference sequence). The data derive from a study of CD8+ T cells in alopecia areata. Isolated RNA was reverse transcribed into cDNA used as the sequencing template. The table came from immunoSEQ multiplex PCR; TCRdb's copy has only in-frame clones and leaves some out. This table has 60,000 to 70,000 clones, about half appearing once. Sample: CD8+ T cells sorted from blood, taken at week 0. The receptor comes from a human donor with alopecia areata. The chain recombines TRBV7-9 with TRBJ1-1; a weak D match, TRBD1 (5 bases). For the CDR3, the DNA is TGTGCCAGCAGCTTAGCGAGACAGCATACCGAAGCTTTCTTT. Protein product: CASSLARQHTEAFF.